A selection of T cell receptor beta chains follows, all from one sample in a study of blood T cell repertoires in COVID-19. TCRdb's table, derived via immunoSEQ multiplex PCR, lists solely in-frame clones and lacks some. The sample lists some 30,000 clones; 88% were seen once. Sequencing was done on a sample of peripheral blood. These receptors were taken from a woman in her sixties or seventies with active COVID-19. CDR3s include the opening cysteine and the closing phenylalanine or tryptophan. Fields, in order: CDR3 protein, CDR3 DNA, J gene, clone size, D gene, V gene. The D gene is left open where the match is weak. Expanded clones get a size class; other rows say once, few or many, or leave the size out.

CASSYGQGGEAFF,TGTGCCAGCAGTTACGGGCAGGGTGGTGAAGCTTTCTTT,TRBJ1-1,NA,NA,TRBV6-5
CASSQGGQPNQPQHF,TGCGCCAGCAGCCAAGGGGGACAACCGAATCAGCCCCAGCATTTT,TRBJ1-5,NA,NA,TRBV4-1
CASSEGGLSDTQYF,TGTGCCAGCAGCGAGGGGGGGCTGTCAGATACGCAGTATTTT,TRBJ2-3,NA,NA,TRBV9
CASSYRGVGAYNEQFF,TGTGCCAGCAGCTACCGCGGAGTAGGGGCCTACAATGAGCAGTTCTTC,TRBJ2-1,NA,NA,TRBV5-4
CASSEGGQGYQETQYF,TGTGCCAGCAGCGAGGGGGGACAGGGCTACCAAGAGACCCAGTACTTC,TRBJ2-5,NA,TRBD1,TRBV7-7
CASTEGQGFGNEKLFF,TGTGCCAGCACGGAGGGACAGGGGTTTGGTAATGAAAAACTGTTTTTT,TRBJ1-4,NA,TRBD1,TRBV5-5
CASSELGTTTNEKLFF,TGTGCCAGCAGTGAGTTAGGGACAACAACTAATGAAAAACTGTTTTTT,TRBJ1-4,once,NA,TRBV2
CASSRGLLNEQFF,TGTGCCAGCAGCCGGGGACTCCTCAATGAGCAGTTCTTC,TRBJ2-1,once,NA,TRBV13
CASSYFRDTGNTIYF,TGTGCCAGCAGTTATTTCAGGGATACTGGAAACACCATATATTTT,TRBJ1-3,NA,NA,TRBV6-6
CASSLFVLAGHYEQYF,TGTGCCAGCAGCTTGTTTGTGCTAGCGGGGCACTACGAGCAGTACTTC,TRBJ2-7,NA,TRBD2,TRBV5-4
CASSPPRGTETQYF,TGTGCCAGCAGCCCCCCGCGGGGGACGGAGACCCAGTACTTC,TRBJ2-5,NA,TRBD2,TRBV7-9
CASSLERGRDGYTF,TGTGCCAGCAGTTTGGAAAGGGGGCGCGATGGCTACACCTTC,TRBJ1-2,NA,TRBD1,TRBV28
CASSASGVPLWEQYF,TGTGCCAGCAGCGCTAGCGGGGTCCCCCTGTGGGAGCAGTACTTC,TRBJ2-7,NA,TRBD2,TRBV2
CASRPGTGGLANYGYTF,TGTGCCAGCAGACCGGGGACTGGGGGACTAGCTAACTATGGCTACACCTTC,TRBJ1-2,NA,NA,TRBV7-8
CASSLKLAIDTQYF,TGTGCCAGCAGTTTAAAACTAGCTATAGATACGCAGTATTTT,TRBJ2-3,NA,NA,TRBV28
CASSPKGLAGGGETQYF,TGTGCCAGCAGCCCTAAAGGACTAGCGGGAGGGGGGGAGACCCAGTACTTC,TRBJ2-5,NA,TRBD2,TRBV4-2
CAISPGTSGTYEQFF,TGTGCCATCAGCCCCGGGACTAGTGGGACCTATGAGCAGTTCTTC,TRBJ2-1,NA,TRBD2,TRBV10-3
CASSPGQLNTEAFF,TGTGCCAGCAGCCCTGGACAGCTGAACACTGAAGCTTTCTTT,TRBJ1-1,NA,NA,TRBV7-9
CASTIDGVEYEQYF,TGTGCCAGCACCATAGACGGGGTAGAATACGAGCAGTACTTC,TRBJ2-7,NA,NA,TRBV7-9
CASSQDGAVSYEQYF,TGTGCCAGCAGCCAAGATGGGGCGGTATCCTACGAGCAGTACTTC,TRBJ2-7,NA,NA,TRBV3-1/TRBV3-2
CASRVGAGSENTIYF,TGCGCCAGCAGAGTGGGCGCCGGCTCAGAAAACACCATATATTTT,TRBJ1-3,few,NA,TRBV4-1
CASSQVLGGGARAKETQYF,TGTGCCAGCAGCCAAGTGTTAGGCGGGGGGGCCCGGGCAAAAGAGACCCAGTACTTC,TRBJ2-5,NA,TRBD2,TRBV4-2
CASRTGQTQYF,TGTGCCAGCAGGACTGGTCAGACCCAGTACTTC,TRBJ2-5,NA,NA,TRBV2
CASSQDGPTSGDSYEQYF,TGCGCCAGCAGCCAAGACGGGCCGACTAGCGGGGATTCCTACGAGCAGTACTTC,TRBJ2-7,NA,TRBD2,TRBV4-1
CASTPDNSGEKLFF,TGTGCCAGCACTCCGGACAATTCCGGCGAAAAACTGTTTTTT,TRBJ1-4,NA,NA,TRBV28
CASSPGTQNTEAFF,TGTGCCAGCTCACCTGGGACACAGAACACTGAAGCTTTCTTT,TRBJ1-1,NA,NA,TRBV18
CASSRSTEPNTEAFF,TGCGCCAGCAGCCGATCCACAGAACCCAACACTGAAGCTTTCTTT,TRBJ1-1,NA,NA,TRBV5-1
CASSPPGTVHANVLTF,TGTGCCAGCTCACCACCTGGGACAGTACATGCCAACGTCCTGACTTTC,TRBJ2-6,once,TRBD1,TRBV18
CASSLGVPTTRDTGELFF,TGCGCCAGCAGCTTGGGGGTCCCGACAACTAGGGACACCGGGGAGCTGTTTTTT,TRBJ2-2,few,NA,TRBV5-1
CASSLGDSYYEQYF,TGTGCCAGCAGCTTAGGGGACTCTTACTACGAGCAGTACTTC,TRBJ2-7,NA,NA,TRBV5-4
CATAPTGQLNQPQHF,TGTGCCACCGCTCCAACGGGACAACTCAATCAGCCCCAGCATTTT,TRBJ1-5,NA,NA,TRBV19